The 26 T cell receptor beta chains below come from one sample, sequenced in a study of low-dose radiotherapy and immunotherapy resistance in tumors. TRAV- and TRBV-specific primers primed first-strand cDNA, covering alpha and beta chains. TCR amplification used 20 PCR cycles, a constant-region primer and a V-primer adapter. One entry per CDR3 protein, called by TCRdb with MiXCR from the reads. Of about 20,000 distinct CDR3 sequences in the sample, around 72% were seen once. Every receptor here comes from a human donor with advanced metastatic prostate, ovarian, gallbladder or colorectal cancer (not recorded which). This table probably holds off-target reads from a library built for another chain.

The chain has TRBV2 and TRBJ2-1, with TRBD2 as a possible D gene (5 bases). Trimming shortened V by 4 bases and J by 6 bases, and 16 bases separated the two germline ends. This CDR3 is 15 amino acids long. Germline CDR1 SNHLY, CDR2 FYNNEI. The CDR3 reads CASSGGSAPGNEQFF. For the CDR3, the DNA is TGTGCCAGCAGTGGCGGTAGCGCCCCAGGCAATGAGCAGTTCTTC.

The chain links TRBV7-2 to TRBJ2-1; D ambiguous. With 4 bases removed from V and 3 bases from J, the gap between germline ends came to 7 bases. The CDR3 has 13 residues. Germline V gives CDR1 SGHTA, CDR2 FQGNSA. CDR3 DNA sequence: TGTGCCAGCAGCTCCGAAAGCTACAATGAGCAGTTCTTC. Translating gives CASSSESYNEQFF.

The chain recombines TRBV2 with TRBJ1-4; D is undetermined. The V end was cut by 1 base, the J end by 7 bases, with 10 bases between. Germline-derived CDR1 and CDR2 are SNHLY and FYNNEI. This CDR3 region has 14 residues. DNA of the CDR3: TGTGCCAGCAGTGAAGTAGTTCAGAGTGAAAAACTGTTTTTT. It encodes CASSEVVQSEKLFF.

The chain uses TRBV19 and TRBJ2-3, with D maybe TRBD2 (5 bases). Germline values: CDR1 LNHDA, CDR2 SQIVND (reference sequence). Trimming left V 7 bases short and J 5 bases short, with 7 bases between. The CDR3 has 11 residues. The CDR3 DNA reads TGTGCCAGTATGGCGGGAGATACGCAGTATTTT. Its protein product is CASMAGDTQYF.

The chain carries TRBV24-1 and TRBJ2-1; 8 bases are shared with TRBD2. CDR1 and CDR2 (germline): KGHDR, SFDVKD. Unmatched junction bases numbered 8, after V lost 1 base and J lost 1 base. The CDR3 covers 18 residues. The CDR3 is CATSDFERECWSYNEQFF. The CDR3 DNA reads as TGTGCCACCAGTGATTTCGAGCGGGAGTGTTGGTCCTACAATGAGCAGTTCTTC.

V and J are TRBV4-1 and TRBJ2-3; D uncertain. The CDR3 spans 14 residues. Trimming stripped 0 bases from V and 4 bases from J, with 8 bases between. CDR1 is MGHRA, CDR2 YSYEKL, per germline. CDR3: CASSQDSPSDTQYF. CDR3 DNA: TGCGCCAGCAGCCAAGATTCGCCCTCAGATACGCAGTATTTT.

The chain recombines TRBV3-1 with TRBJ2-3; the D gene is possibly TRBD2 (6 bases). V lost 6 bases and J 0 bases, leaving 10 bases between the germline ends. Per germline, CDR1 LGHDT and CDR2 YNNKEL (reference sequence). The CDR3 is 14 amino acids. CDR3 residues: CASRNSGSTDTQYF. The CDR3 nucleotides read TGTGCCAGCAGAAATAGCGGTAGCACAGATACGCAGTATTTT.

This chain connects TRBV12-3 or TRBV12-4 to TRBJ2-5; 7 bases map to TRBD1. The J segment lost 3 bases and the V segment lost 2 bases, leaving 3 bases of the junction unmatched. The CDR3 runs to 14 residues. CDR3 in DNA: TGTGCCAGCAGTTTAAACAGGGGTAAAGAGACCCAGTACTTC. Encoded protein: CASSLNRGKETQYF.

V and J are TRBV7-9 and TRBJ2-1; 8 bases map to TRBD2. The CDR3 consists of 15 residues. The ends lost 4 bases at V and 6 bases at J; junction bases unmatched: 8. Per germline, CDR1 SEHNR and CDR2 FQNEAQ (reference sequence). CDR3 residues: CASSSGLVRGNEQFF. The CDR3 DNA reads TGTGCCAGCAGCTCGGGACTAGTACGAGGCAATGAGCAGTTCTTC. Filled out from reference TRBV7-9 and TRBJ2-1, the complete variable domain reads DTGVSQNPRHKITKRGQNVTFRCDPISEHNRLYWYRQTLGQGPEFLTYFQNEAQLEKSRLLSDRFSAERPKGSFSTLEIQRTEQGDSAMYLCASSSGLVRGNEQFFGPGTRLTVL.

The chain joins TRBV5-8 to TRBJ2-5; 8 nucleotides line up with TRBD2. With V trimmed by 4 bases and J by 4 bases, 9 bases remained unmatched. The CDR3 length is 15 residues. Per the germline V gene, CDR1 is SGHTS and CDR2 is YDEGEE. The CDR3 sequence: CASSPSGTRGETQYF. The DNA for the CDR3 is TGTGCCAGCAGCCCCTCCGGGACTAGGGGAGAGACCCAGTACTTC.

This chain links TRBV20-1 with TRBJ2-1; TRBD2 agrees at 10 bases. This CDR3 is built from 15 residues. J was trimmed by 3 bases and V by 2 bases; bases with no gene match: 4. Germline lookup yields CDR1 DFQATT and CDR2 SNEGSKA (reference sequence). The CDR3 protein is CSARSLAGDYNEQFF. CDR3 coding DNA: TGCAGTGCTAGAAGTCTAGCGGGGGACTACAATGAGCAGTTCTTC.

V and J are TRBV2 and TRBJ1-5, with D tentatively TRBD1 (6 bases). Germline CDR1 is SNHLY and CDR2 is FYNNEI. V lost 1 base, J lost 7 bases, and 8 bases lay in between. CDR3 length equals 13 residues. The CDR3 here is CASSEVQGQPQHF. The CDR3, as DNA: TGTGCCAGCAGTGAAGTACAGGGACAGCCCCAGCATTTT.

The chain couples TRBV20-1 to TRBJ2-3, with D possibly being TRBD2 (6 bases). V was trimmed by 3 bases and J by 4 bases, leaving 17 bases between them. The CDR3 is 15 residues long. Germline values: CDR1 DFQATT, CDR2 SNEGSKA (reference sequence). The DNA of the CDR3 is TGCAGTGCTAGTATGGGGAGTTCTAGCGCAGATACGCAGTATTTT. It translates to CSASMGSSSADTQYF.

The V gene is TRBV24-1, the J gene TRBJ1-2; no clear D. CDR3 length: 14 residues. Germline V gene data show CDR1 as KGHDR and CDR2 as SFDVKD. V shed 0 bases and J shed 8 bases, with 12 bases lying between them. Here the CDR3 DNA reads TGTGCCACCAGTGATTTGGGACTAAGAAAAGGCTACACCTTC. It specifies CATSDLGLRKGYTF.

The J gene is TRBJ1-1, the V gene TRBV10-3, with 7 bases fitting TRBD1. The V gene's germline CDR1 is ENHRY and CDR2 SYGVKD. This CDR3 comprises 14 residues. J was trimmed by 6 bases and V by 4 bases; bases with no gene match: 8. CDR3 bases: TGTGCCATCAGTGGGACCGACAGGGCAGCTGAAGCTTTCTTT. This translates into CAISGTDRAAEAFF.

This sequence joins TRBV6-2 or TRBV6-3 and TRBJ2-7; perhaps TRBD1 as D (7 bases). This CDR3 contains 14 residues. The ends were cut back, 5 bases at V and 2 bases at J, with 13 bases in the middle. Germline CDR1 is MNHEY and CDR2 is SVGEGT. The CDR3 protein is CASSNQGGTYEQYF. CDR3 nucleotide sequence: TGTGCCAGCAGTAACCAGGGGGGCACCTACGAGCAGTACTTC.

The V gene is TRBV7-2, the J gene TRBJ2-7; 8 bases are a match to TRBD1. V shed 5 bases and J 0 bases; nucleotides not matched to a gene: 3. The CDR3 runs 14 residues. Per the germline V gene, CDR1 is SGHTA and CDR2 is FQGNSA. CDR3 residues: CASSRDRSSYEQYF. CDR3 DNA: TGTGCCAGCAGCCGGGACAGGAGCTCCTACGAGCAGTACTTC.

The CDR3 bases are TGCGCCAGCAGTCAATCGGCCTCAGCGCCCAACACCGGGGAGCTGTTTTTT. Its protein product is CASSQSASAPNTGELFF. The V gene is TRBV23-1, the J gene TRBJ2-2; D not resolved. TRBV23-1 is labeled an ORF, and its function is uncertain. This CDR3 has 17 amino acids. V was trimmed by 0 bases and J by 2 bases, leaving 13 bases between them.

CDR3 amino acids: CASSLAVGTGELFF. The CDR3 nucleotides read TGCGCCAGCAGCTTGGCCGTGGGGACCGGGGAGCTGTTTTTT. The chain couples TRBV5-1 to TRBJ2-2, with D uncertain. The CDR3 extends over 14 amino acids. Per the germline V gene, CDR1 is SGHRS and CDR2 is YFSETQ. V lost 0 bases and J lost 5, with 8 bases in between.

About this clonotype: One junction end disagrees with the germline gene, perhaps due to a read error. The chain joins TRBV6-2 or TRBV6-3 to TRBJ2-7, with a tentative D call TRBD2 (7 bases). This CDR3 is built from 14 residues. Germline CDR1 reads MNHEY; CDR2 reads SVGEGT. DNA for the CDR3: TGTGCCAGCAGTGAGGGGGGAGGGGCAACTGATTCGCGATTC. Translation: CASSEGGGATDSRF.

Only one count was recorded for this clonotype. The chain carries TRBV5-4 and TRBJ2-1, with 8 nucleotides matching TRBD2. CDR1 is SGHNT, CDR2 YYREEE, per germline (reference sequence). The CDR3 is 15 amino acids. The J segment lost 8 bases and the V segment lost 4 bases, leaving 11 bases of the junction unmatched. The CDR3: CASSLSRGGPDEQFF. The CDR3 bases are TGTGCCAGCAGCCTCTCCCGGGGGGGCCCTGATGAGCAGTTCTTC.

The chain employs TRBV11-3 and TRBJ2-1; 8 bases line up with TRBD2. CDR3 length equals 17 residues. The J segment lost 8 bases and the V segment lost 3 bases, leaving 15 bases of the junction unmatched. Germline V gene sequence: CDR1 SGHNT, CDR2 YENEEA. CDR3 sequence (DNA): TGTGCCAGCAGCTTCCTCCTACTAGCGGAGGAGCCGGATGAGCAGTTCTTC. This sequence encodes CASSFLLLAEEPDEQFF.

The chain recombines TRBV18 with TRBJ1-1; D ambiguous. V was pared by 1 base and J by 3 bases, with 9 bases between. The CDR3 totals 14 residues. CDR1 and CDR2 from the germline V gene are KGHSH and LQKENI. The chain's CDR3 is CASSPRGKDTEAFF. The CDR3 nucleotides are TGTGCCAGCTCACCACGAGGGAAGGACACTGAAGCTTTCTTT.

The chain recombines TRBV2 with TRBJ1-3; possible D gene TRBD1, 5 bases. Looked up from germline, CDR1 is SNHLY and CDR2 is FYNNEI. The CDR3 extends over 14 amino acids. The V and J ends lost 1 base and 8 bases respectively, with 12 bases between them. In nucleotides, the CDR3 is TGTGCCAGCAGTGAAGAGGGGCAGGGATACACCATATATTTT. It translates to CASSEEGQGYTIYF.

This chain joins TRBV28 and TRBJ2-1; 8 nucleotides match TRBD2. The germline V gene has CDR1 MDHEN and CDR2 SYDVKM. The J segment lost 0 bases and the V segment lost 6 bases, leaving 7 bases of the junction unmatched. This CDR3 has 16 residues. The CDR3 nucleotides are TGTGCCAGCAGAGCTACTAGCGGAAGCTCCTACAATGAGCAGTTCTTC. This gives the protein CASRATSGSSYNEQFF.

This chain joins TRBV11-1 and TRBJ2-7, with TRBD1 as a possible D gene (6 bases). Trimming removed 3 bases from V and 2 bases from J, with 11 bases in between. Germline lookup yields CDR1 SGHAT and CDR2 FQDESV (reference sequence). The CDR3 loop spans 14 amino acids. Written as DNA, the CDR3 is TGTGCCAGCAGCTTTGACAGGTTCACCTACGAGCAGTACTTC. This codes for CASSFDRFTYEQYF.